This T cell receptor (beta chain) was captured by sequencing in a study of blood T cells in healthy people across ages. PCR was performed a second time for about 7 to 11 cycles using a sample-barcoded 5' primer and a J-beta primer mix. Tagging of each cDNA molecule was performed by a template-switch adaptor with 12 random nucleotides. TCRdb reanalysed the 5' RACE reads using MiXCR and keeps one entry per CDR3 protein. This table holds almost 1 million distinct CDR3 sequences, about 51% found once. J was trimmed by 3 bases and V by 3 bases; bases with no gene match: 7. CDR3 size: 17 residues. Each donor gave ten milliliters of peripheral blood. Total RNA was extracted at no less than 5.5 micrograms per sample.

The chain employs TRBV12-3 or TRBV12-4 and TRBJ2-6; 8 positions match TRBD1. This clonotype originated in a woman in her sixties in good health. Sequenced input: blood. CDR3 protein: CASSFRTGIGGANVLTF. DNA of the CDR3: TGTGCCAGCAGTTTTCGGACAGGGATAGGTGGGGCCAACGTCCTGACTTTC.